A single sample is the source of the 7 T cell receptor beta chains below, sequenced in a study of vaccination and CD4 T cells after COVID-19. As to treatment: roughly ten-day PBMC culture with coronavirus spike peptide pools or control peptides (ViraFEST assay). Once obtained from cultured CD4+ T cells, the DNA was sequenced using the Oncomine TCR Beta short-read assay. One entry per CDR3 protein results from TCRdb running MiXCR on the PCR reads. The table shows approximately 17,000 distinct CDR3 sequences, with 38% occurring only once. No antigen is known for these receptors. Sequenced material: CD4+ T cells from blood, cultured in vitro. The receptor source for this set is a human donor who had recovered from COVID-19.

The J gene is TRBJ2-1, the V gene TRBV5-1, with D possibly TRBD1 on 5 matching bases. V shed 4 bases and J shed 6 bases, with 20 bases lying between them. This CDR3 region has 16 residues. Germline CDR1 reads SGHRS; CDR2 reads YFSETQ. This CDR3 reads CASSRGTGPILNEQFF. In DNA, the CDR3 is TGCGCCAGCAGCAGGGGCACAGGTCCAATACTCAATGAGCAGTTCTTC.

This clonotype was counted a few times. CDR3 bases: TGTGCCAGTAGGCCCCCGGTAGGGGGTCCGGTTTCAGATACGCAGTATTTT. Encoded protein: CASRPPVGGPVSDTQYF. The chain couples TRBV7-2 to TRBJ2-3; the D gene is possibly TRBD1 (6 bases). V was clipped by 9 bases and J by 4 bases, with 26 bases between them. The CDR3 totals 17 residues. The germline CDR1 and CDR2 sequences are SGHTA and FQGNSA.

The J gene is TRBJ2-2, the V gene TRBV5-1; TRBD2 matches at 9 bases. Germline CDR1 and CDR2: SGHRS and YFSETQ. V was clipped by 4 bases and J by 1 base; unmatched bases: 11. The CDR3 has 18 amino acids. The CDR3 here is CASSRNSQTSGNTGELFF. CDR3 in DNA: TGCGCCAGCAGCCGTAACTCTCAGACTAGCGGGAACACCGGGGAGCTGTTTTTT.

There are a few counts of this clonotype. The rearrangement uses TRBV6-1 and TRBJ2-3; tentative D call: TRBD2 (5 bases). Trimming pared 7 bases from V and 0 bases from J, leaving 14 bases between. CDR3 length: 15 residues. Per germline, CDR1 MNHNS and CDR2 SASEGT. The CDR3 here is CASKLGLQSTDTQYF. CDR3 in DNA: TGTGCCAGCAAGTTAGGACTCCAGAGCACAGATACGCAGTATTTT.

A few counts support this clonotype. This rearrangement joins TRBV6-1 to TRBJ1-3; D is unresolved. The CDR3 has 15 amino acids. In germline, CDR1 is MNHNS, CDR2 SASEGT. The V and J ends lost 6 bases and 4 bases respectively, with 16 bases between them. In DNA form, the CDR3 reads TGTGCCAGCAGACAATACAGAGGTCCCGGAAACACCATATATTTT. Residues: CASRQYRGPGNTIYF.

The J gene is TRBJ2-7, the V gene TRBV14; TRBD2 agrees at 9 bases. The CDR3 extends over 17 amino acids. The ends lost 4 bases at V and 3 bases at J; junction bases unmatched: 13. CDR1 and CDR2 from the germline V gene are SGHDN and FVKESK. CDR3 bases: TGTGCCAGCAGCCCAACCCGGCTAGCGGGAAATCGCTACGAGCAGTACTTC. This gives the protein CASSPTRLAGNRYEQYF.

The chain combines TRBV28 with TRBJ1-6; tentative D call: TRBD1 (6 bases). CDR1 and CDR2 (germline): MDHEN, SYDVKM. The CDR3 runs to 18 residues. Trimming cost V 4 bases and J 5 bases, with 21 bases left between them. The CDR3 bases are TGTGCCAGCAGTTCACCCGCCACGACAGGCTATCATAATTCACCCCTCCACTTT. It is translated as CASSSPATTGYHNSPLHF.